Following are 12 T cell receptor beta chains from one sample sequenced in a study of shared clonotypes between healthy human individuals. Using immunoSEQ multiplex PCR, the repertoire was profiled, and TCRdb retains in-frame clones only, with some absent. The sample holds about 870,000 clones, almost 95% seen once. Naive CD8 cells were CD45RO-negative, positively selected for CCR7, excluding terminally differentiated effector memory CD45RA+ cells. The sequenced material came from naive CD8+ T cells sorted from blood. These receptors all come from a man between 25 and 39 years old in good health.

The chain combines TRBV6-6 with TRBJ1-1; D ambiguous. The germline V gene encodes CDR1 MNHNY and CDR2 SVGAGI (reference sequence). V was trimmed by 2 bases and J by 1 base, leaving 11 bases between them. This CDR3 comprises 15 residues. DNA for the CDR3: TGTGCCAGCAGTTACCCTTCCGAGGGGAACACTGAAGCTTTCTTT. Translating it yields CASSYPSEGNTEAFF.

This chain joins TRBV9 and TRBJ1-4; 8 positions match TRBD1. This CDR3 contains 18 residues. Per germline, CDR1 SGDLS and CDR2 YYNGEE. The V and J ends lost 3 bases and 7 bases, in that order; junction bases with no gene match: 17. CDR3 DNA sequence: TGTGCCAGCAGCGCAACCCACGGACAGGGTGGGATCGGTGAAAAACTGTTTTTT. Translation: CASSATHGQGGIGEKLFF.

V is TRBV28 and J is TRBJ2-7, with a possible D match to TRBD1 (6 bases). Trimming pared 2 bases from V and 3 bases from J, leaving 11 bases between. The CDR3 has 14 residues. Germline CDR1 MDHEN, CDR2 SYDVKM. CDR3 bases: TGTGCCAGCAGTTTAAGTCACAGGGTCTACGAGCAGTACTTC. Its protein is CASSLSHRVYEQYF.

This clone occurred once. This chain links TRBV11-2 with TRBJ2-3; no firm D call. Germline V gene sequence: CDR1 SGHAT, CDR2 FQNNGV. The CDR3 runs 14 residues. Trimming took 4 bases from V and 2 from J, leaving 10 bases between them. CDR3 amino acids: CASSYVTATDTQYF. The CDR3 DNA sequence: TGTGCCAGCAGCTACGTAACTGCCACAGATACGCAGTATTTT.

The chain links TRBV28 to TRBJ2-7; a weak D match, TRBD1 (6 bases). The V gene's germline CDR1 is MDHEN and CDR2 SYDVKM. The CDR3 runs to 17 residues. The germline V and J ends were trimmed by 10 bases and 2 bases, with 27 bases remaining between them. The CDR3 coding sequence is TGTGCCACTGAGGTGTCGACAGGCAGATTTTCAGCCTACGAGCAGTACTTC. It specifies CATEVSTGRFSAYEQYF.

This chain connects TRBV29-1 to TRBJ1-2, with 7 nucleotides matching TRBD1. There are 15 residues in the CDR3. Germline-derived CDR1 and CDR2 are SQVTM and ANQGSEA. Trimming at V came to 3 bases and at J to 0 bases, leaving 7 bases not matched to a gene. The CDR3 loop reads CSVEDRIITNYGYTF. CDR3 DNA sequence: TGCAGCGTTGAGGACAGGATCATTACTAACTATGGCTACACCTTC.

This clone was observed a few times. This rearrangement joins TRBV25-1 to TRBJ1-2; D gene uncertain. Germline loops: CDR1 MGHDK, CDR2 SYGVNS. V was cut by 8 bases and J by 8 bases, with 12 bases left in between. The CDR3 is made up of 11 amino acids. The DNA of the CDR3 is TGTGCCAGCCGGACGGGCTCAGGCTACACCTTC. Translation gives CASRTGSGYTF.

The chain couples TRBV7-9 to TRBJ2-1; 7 bases match TRBD1. CDR1 is SEHNR, CDR2 FQNEAQ, per germline (reference sequence). After removal of 5 bases from V and 7 bases from J, the junction contained 5 bases not matched to a gene. The CDR3 consists of 13 residues. CDR3 region: CASSPTGRNEQFF. In DNA form, the CDR3 reads TGTGCCAGCAGCCCGACAGGGAGAAATGAGCAGTTCTTC.

A note on this clone: Other DNA sequences in this specimen translate into the identical CDR3. This chain links TRBV7-9 with TRBJ2-1; D gene uncertain. The CDR3 consists of 12 residues. Trimming removed 1 base at V and 5 bases at J, with 3 bases between. Germline loops: CDR1 SEHNR, CDR2 FQNEAQ (reference sequence). The CDR3: CASSLGDNEQFF. Here the CDR3 DNA reads TGTGCCAGCAGCTTAGGCGACAATGAGCAGTTCTTC. Full variable domain (remainder filled in from reference TRBV7-9 and TRBJ2-1): DTGVSQNPRHKITKRGQNVTFRCDPISEHNRLYWYRQTLGQGPEFLTYFQNEAQLEKSRLLSDRFSAERPKGSFSTLEIQRTEQGDSAMYLCASSLGDNEQFFGPGTRLTVL.

This clone appeared a single time. V and J are TRBV6-6 and TRBJ2-7; D may be TRBD2 (7 bases). The CDR3 contains 13 residues. Trimming stripped 0 bases from V and 6 bases from J, with 9 bases between. Germline lookup yields CDR1 MNHNY and CDR2 SVGAGI (reference sequence). CDR3 residues: CASSYSGGAEQYF. CDR3 DNA sequence: TGTGCCAGCAGTTACTCGGGGGGGGCCGAGCAGTACTTC.

DNA for the CDR3: TGTGCCAGCAGTTATCCGAGTAGCTCCTACAATGAGCAGTTCTTC. Encoded protein: CASSYPSSSYNEQFF. V gene TRBV6-5 combines with J gene TRBJ2-1, with D unresolved. Germline loops: CDR1 MNHEY, CDR2 SVGAGI. The germline V and J ends were trimmed by 3 bases and 0 bases, with 9 bases remaining between them. The CDR3 loop spans 15 amino acids.

This chain joins TRBV5-6 and TRBJ2-7; D is unresolved. V was trimmed by 0 bases and J by 7 bases, leaving 11 bases between them. The CDR3 has 13 residues. Germline V gene lookup returns CDR1 SGHDT and CDR2 YYEEEE. The CDR3 reads CASSLEAGREQYF. CDR3 in DNA: TGTGCCAGCAGCTTGGAGGCCGGTCGGGAGCAGTACTTC.